A single sample is the source of the 22 T cell receptor beta chains below, sequenced in a study of blood T cell repertoires in COVID-19. Clones were sequenced by immunoSEQ multiplex PCR, and TCRdb holds only the in-frame ones, with some missing. Of 200,000 to 300,000 clones listed, about 89% were seen once; the top ten hold under 3%. Input material: PBMCs or T cells enriched from blood (not recorded which). The receptor source for this set is a woman under 30 who had recovered from COVID-19.

The chain links TRBV24-1 to TRBJ1-1; D perhaps matches TRBD1 (6 bases). The CDR3 covers 14 residues. V was clipped by 9 bases and J by 3 bases, with 16 bases between them. In germline, CDR1 is KGHDR, CDR2 SFDVKD. Here the CDR3 reads CATAPTGRDTEAFF. The CDR3 coding sequence is TGTGCCACCGCCCCGACAGGACGAGACACTGAAGCTTTCTTT.

This chain connects TRBV6-5 to TRBJ2-7; 9 bases align to TRBD2. CDR1 and CDR2 from the germline V gene are MNHEY and SVGAGI. V lost 6 bases to trimming and J lost 1 base; unmatched junction nucleotides: 4. This CDR3 is 14 amino acids long. CDR3 DNA: TGTGCCAGCAGAAAAAGCGGGAGGTCCTACGAGCAGTACTTC. Residues: CASRKSGRSYEQYF.

The chain is built from TRBV19 and TRBJ1-5; possibly TRBD1 for D (6 bases). Germline V CDR1 and CDR2: LNHDA, SQIVND (reference sequence). V was shortened by 7 bases and J by 3 bases, with 16 bases between the two germline ends. There are 15 residues in the CDR3. The CDR3 loop is CASTLGGASNQPQHF. The CDR3 nucleotides read TGTGCCAGTACCCTAGGGGGGGCATCCAATCAGCCCCAGCATTTT. The full variable domain, with the rest looked up from reference TRBV19 and TRBJ1-5, is DGGITQSPKYLFRKEGQNVTLSCEQNLNHDAMYWYRQDPGQGLRLIYYSQIVNDFQKGDIAEGYSVSREKKESFPLTVTSAQKNPTAFYLCASTLGGASNQPQHFGDGTRLSIL.

The gene calls are TRBV5-1 and TRBJ2-5, with 11 bases that match TRBD1. The CDR3 extends over 15 amino acids. Germline-derived CDR1 and CDR2 are SGHRS and YFSETQ. V trimming: 4 bases; J trimming: 4 bases; junction bases outside the gene matches: 6. CDR3 in amino acids: CASSHGQGAAETQYF. The DNA for the CDR3 is TGCGCCAGCAGCCACGGACAGGGGGCGGCAGAGACCCAGTACTTC.

The chain joins TRBV4-2 to TRBJ2-2; 7 nucleotides line up with TRBD1. V shed 5 bases, J shed 4 bases, and the junction held 7 bases outside the gene matches. This CDR3 has 15 residues. In germline, CDR1 is LGHNA, CDR2 YNFKEQ. For the CDR3, the DNA is TGTGCCAGCAGCACCTCAGCAGGGGGCACCGGGGAGCTGTTTTTT. Translated: CASSTSAGGTGELFF.

The chain carries TRBV11-2 and TRBJ2-3; unclear D gene. Trimming left V 1 base short and J 1 base short, with 12 bases between. CDR3 length equals 16 residues. The germline V gene has CDR1 SGHAT and CDR2 FQNNGV. This CDR3 is CASSLGVVGGTDTQYF. As DNA, the CDR3 is TGTGCCAGCAGCTTAGGGGTGGTCGGAGGCACAGATACGCAGTATTTT.

The chain couples TRBV9 to TRBJ2-7; 10 nucleotides match TRBD1. The CDR3 is made up of 15 amino acids. Germline V CDR1 and CDR2: SGDLS, YYNGEE. V dropped 0 bases and J dropped 6; count of bases not matched to a gene: 6. This CDR3 reads CASSVAGQGRFEQYF. Written as DNA, the CDR3 is TGTGCCAGCAGCGTAGCGGGACAGGGGAGGTTCGAGCAGTACTTC. The whole variable domain, remainder taken from reference TRBV9 and TRBJ2-7, is DSGVTQTPKHLITATGQRVTLRCSPRSGDLSVYWYQQSLDQGLQFLIQYYNGEERAKGNILERFSAQQFPDLHSELNLSSLELGDSALYFCASSVAGQGRFEQYFGPGTRLTVT.

This chain links TRBV15 with TRBJ2-5; a possible D gene is TRBD2 (7 bases). CDR3 length: 15 residues. Trimming cost V 4 bases and J 1 base, with 13 bases left between them. Germline V gene sequence: CDR1 LNHNV, CDR2 YYDKDF (reference sequence). This CDR3 is CATSTERGAQETQYF. As DNA, the CDR3 is TGTGCCACCAGCACAGAACGGGGGGCCCAAGAGACCCAGTACTTC. The whole variable domain, filled in from reference TRBV15 and TRBJ2-5, reads DAMVIQNPRYQVTQFGKPVTLSCSQTLNHNVMYWYQQKSSQAPKLLFHYYDKDFNNEADTPDNFQSRRPNTSFCFLDIRSPGLGDTAMYLCATSTERGAQETQYFGPGTRLLVL.

This chain links TRBV9 with TRBJ2-7; D gene uncertain. CDR1 SGDLS and CDR2 YYNGEE come from the germline V gene. Trimming stripped 0 bases from V and 6 bases from J, with 10 bases between. The CDR3 covers 13 residues. Written as DNA, the CDR3 is TGTGCCAGCAGCGTAGTGGCGACGGGCGAGCAGTACTTC. The encoded protein is CASSVVATGEQYF.

The sample holds a few counts of this clone. The V call is TRBV7-2, the J call TRBJ2-7; D is perhaps TRBD2 (5 bases). Trimming stripped 7 bases from V and 5 bases from J, with 21 bases between. This CDR3 region has 15 residues. Germline CDR1 is SGHTA and CDR2 is FQGNSA. CDR3 nucleotides: TGTGCCAGCACCGAAGGCGGGCTAGGTTGGGACGAGCAGTACTTC. Its protein product is CASTEGGLGWDEQYF. Using reference TRBV7-2 and TRBJ2-7 for the parts outside the CDR3, the full variable domain is GAGVSQSPSNKVTEKGKDVELRCDPISGHTALYWYRQSLGQGLEFLIYFQGNSAPDKSGLPSDRFSAERTGGSVSTLTIQRTQQEDSAVYLCASTEGGLGWDEQYFGPGTRLTVT.

This chain joins TRBV7-6 and TRBJ1-5; TRBD1 aligns across 7 bases. This CDR3 is 14 amino acids long. Looked up from germline, CDR1 is SGHVS and CDR2 is FNYEAQ. V lost 5 bases to trimming and J lost 2 bases; unmatched junction nucleotides: 3. CDR3 nucleotide sequence: TGTGCCAGCAGCCCTGGACAGGGCAATCAGCCCCAGCATTTT. It yields the protein CASSPGQGNQPQHF. Together with reference TRBV7-6 and TRBJ1-5, the CDR3 gives the full variable domain: GAGVSQSPRYKVTKRGQDVALRCDPISGHVSLYWYRQALGQGPEFLTYFNYEAQQDKSGLPNDRFSAERPEGSISTLTIQRTEQRDSAMYRCASSPGQGNQPQHFGDGTRLSIL.

This chain joins TRBV28 and TRBJ1-2; 7 nucleotides agree with TRBD1. The junction had 7 bases not matched to a gene; V was cut back by 3 bases and J by 0 bases. The CDR3 consists of 16 residues. CDR1 and CDR2 (germline): MDHEN, SYDVKM. In nucleotides, the CDR3 is TGTGCCAGCAGTTTCAGGGGGAGGTGGCCTAACTATGGCTACACCTTC. Protein product: CASSFRGRWPNYGYTF.

A few counts support this clone. The sample contains more than one DNA sequence encoding this CDR3. The chain carries TRBV7-2 and TRBJ1-5, with a weak D call TRBD1 (6 bases). Trimming removed 3 bases from V and 0 bases from J, with 9 bases in between. Germline values: CDR1 SGHTA, CDR2 FQGNSA. This CDR3 has 15 residues. The CDR3 coding sequence is TGTGCCAGCAGCTTGACAGGCCCTAGCAATCAGCCCCAGCATTTT. This codes for CASSLTGPSNQPQHF.

The chain has TRBV30 and TRBJ2-2, with D possibly TRBD1 on 7 matching bases. The CDR3 contains 15 residues. CDR1 GTSNPN and CDR2 SVGIG come from the germline V gene (reference sequence). The V and J ends lost 4 bases and 3 bases respectively, with 15 bases between them. CDR3 in DNA: TGTGCCTGGAAATCAGGGGGGTTGGACACCGGGGAGCTGTTTTTT. Amino acid sequence: CAWKSGGLDTGELFF.

The genes are TRBV9 and TRBJ2-1; D not resolved. Per the germline V gene, CDR1 is SGDLS and CDR2 is YYNGEE. The CDR3 contains 11 residues. The V gene lost 4 bases and the J gene lost 7 bases, with 6 bases spanning the gap. The CDR3 DNA sequence: TGTGCCAGCAGCCTAAGTAATGAGCAGTTCTTC. Translating it yields CASSLSNEQFF.

The chain recombines TRBV7-2 with TRBJ1-2, with D uncertain. CDR1 is SGHTA and CDR2 is FQGNSA in the germline V gene. The CDR3 has 14 residues. V shed 5 bases and J shed 1 base, with 11 bases lying between them. CDR3 nucleotide sequence: TGTGCCAGCAGCCCAGGCCTATATAACTATGGCTACACCTTC. Translated: CASSPGLYNYGYTF.

The chain couples TRBV6-5 to TRBJ2-7, with D maybe TRBD2 (6 bases). Germline CDR1 and CDR2: MNHEY and SVGAGI. The CDR3 extends over 14 amino acids. V dropped 6 bases and J dropped 0 bases, with 12 bases sitting between them. The CDR3 DNA follows: TGTGCCAGCAGGAGGGACTTTTTCTCCTACGAGCAGTACTTC. Amino acids: CASRRDFFSYEQYF.

V and J are TRBV5-3 and TRBJ2-3; TRBD2 might be the D (6 bases). TRBV5-3 is noted as an ORF with a role that remains uncertain. This CDR3 contains 17 residues. Trimming took off 0 bases at V and 1 base at J, with 15 bases between the two ends. The CDR3 nucleotides read TGTGCCAGAAGCTTGGCCCCCTTGGGCGGGGGCACAGATACGCAGTATTTT. As protein: CARSLAPLGGGTDTQYF.

The chain employs TRBV19 and TRBJ2-7, with D unclear. The CDR3 has 11 amino acids. Germline-derived CDR1 and CDR2 are LNHDA and SQIVND (reference sequence). Trimming took 8 bases from V and 3 from J, leaving 8 bases between them. The CDR3, as DNA: TGTGCCAGTTCACAGTACTACGAGCAGTACTTC. Translation gives CASSQYYEQYF. The full variable domain, with the rest looked up from reference TRBV19 and TRBJ2-7, is DGGITQSPKYLFRKEGQNVTLSCEQNLNHDAMYWYRQDPGQGLRLIYYSQIVNDFQKGDIAEGYSVSREKKESFPLTVTSAQKNPTAFYLCASSQYYEQYFGPGTRLTVT.

V and J are TRBV20-1 and TRBJ1-2; D gene ambiguous. Trimming left V 5 bases short and J 3 bases short, with 4 bases between. This CDR3 has 10 residues. Germline CDR1 DFQATT, CDR2 SNEGSKA (reference sequence). CDR3 sequence (DNA): TGCAGTGCTCTACACTATGGCTACACCTTC. This translates into CSALHYGYTF.

This clone came up once. The chain carries TRBV28 and TRBJ2-1; 13 bases align to TRBD2. CDR1 and CDR2 (germline): MDHEN, SYDVKM. This CDR3 comprises 19 residues. V lost 2 bases and J lost 8; bases outside the gene matches: 15. CDR3 in amino acids: CASSLIPVFGLAGEDEQFF. The CDR3 bases are TGTGCCAGCAGTTTAATTCCCGTGTTTGGACTAGCGGGAGAAGATGAGCAGTTCTTC.

CDR3: CASSAGDDRYTF. Here the CDR3 DNA reads TGCGCCAGCAGCGCGGGGGATGATAGGTACACCTTC. The genes are TRBV5-1 and TRBJ1-2; possible D gene TRBD1, 5 bases. This CDR3 has 12 residues. Between the trimmed V and J ends, which lost 4 bases and 11 bases, there was a span of 15 bases. The germline CDR1 and CDR2 sequences are SGHRS and YFSETQ.